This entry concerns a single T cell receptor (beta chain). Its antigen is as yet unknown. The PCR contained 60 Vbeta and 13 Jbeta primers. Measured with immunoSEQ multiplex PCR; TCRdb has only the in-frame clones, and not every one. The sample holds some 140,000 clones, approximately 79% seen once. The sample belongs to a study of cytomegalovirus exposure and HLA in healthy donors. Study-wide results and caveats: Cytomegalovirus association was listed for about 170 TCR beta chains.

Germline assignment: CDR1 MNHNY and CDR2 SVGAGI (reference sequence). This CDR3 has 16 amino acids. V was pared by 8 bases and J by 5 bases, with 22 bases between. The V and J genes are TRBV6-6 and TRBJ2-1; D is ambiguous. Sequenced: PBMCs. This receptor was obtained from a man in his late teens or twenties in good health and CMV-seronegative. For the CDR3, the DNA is TGTGCCAGCCATTCCCTTTCGTTGGTCACACACAATGAGCAGTTCTTC. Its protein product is CASHSLSLVTHNEQFF.